The T cell receptor beta chain under discussion was sequenced for a study of T cells in tumors after PD-1 blockade. This clone occurred a few times. Using immunoSEQ multiplex PCR, the repertoire was profiled, and TCRdb retains in-frame clones only, with some absent. The sample includes approximately 60,000 clones, approximately 74% of them seen just once. CDR1 is MNHNY, CDR2 SVGAGI, per germline (reference sequence). J lost 7 bases, V lost 5 bases, and 7 bases had no gene match. This CDR3 is 13 amino acids long. The V and J genes are TRBV6-6 and TRBJ1-1; 7 bases are shared with TRBD1. The sample consisted of PBMCs, taken after anti-PD-1 treatment. The TCR was taken from a human donor with basal cell carcinoma. The CDR3 sequence: CASSLQGIGEAFF. In DNA form, the CDR3 reads TGTGCCAGCAGTCTACAGGGGATAGGTGAAGCTTTCTTT.